These T cell receptor beta chains were read from a single sample in a study of PD-1 blockade in classical Hodgkin lymphoma. TCRdb keeps only in-frame clones here, not all; method: immunoSEQ multiplex PCR. This table has some 93,000 clones, 78% appearing once. The specimen comprised peripheral blood mononuclear cells (PBMCs), sampled before the fourth cycle of nivolumab. Receptors originate from a human donor with classical Hodgkin lymphoma. The CDR3 runs from the conserved cysteine through the conserved F or W. The D gene is left open where the match is weak.

j_call	v_call	d_call	cdr3_nt	cdr3_aa
TRBJ1-1	TRBV19	NA	TGTGCCAGTAGGCCCGGGGGGTCCCTGAACACTGAAGCTTTCTTT	CASRPGGSLNTEAFF
TRBJ1-5	TRBV6-6	TRBD1	TGTGCCAGCAGTCCCAGGACAGGGAGGTCGGATCAGCCCCAGCATTTT	CASSPRTGRSDQPQHF
TRBJ1-1	TRBV15	TRBD1	TGTGCCACCAGCAGAGTATGGACAGGAGTAAACACTGAAGCTTTCTTT	CATSRVWTGVNTEAFF
TRBJ1-2	TRBV6-5	TRBD1	TGTGCCAGCAGTTACCGGGACAGGGGAAGAATAGGCTACACCTTC	CASSYRDRGRIGYTF
TRBJ2-3	TRBV19	NA	TGTGCCAGTAGTATAGTGGAGGGTAGCACAGATACGCAGTATTTT	CASSIVEGSTDTQYF
TRBJ2-6	TRBV18	NA	TGTGCCAGCTCACCACAAGGATCTGGGGCCAACGTCCTGACTTTC	CASSPQGSGANVLTF
TRBJ2-5	TRBV30	TRBD2	TGTGCCTGGAGTGTACTCGGACTAGCGGGGCAAGAGACCCAGTACTTC	CAWSVLGLAGQETQYF
TRBJ2-7	TRBV6-5	TRBD2	TGTGCCAGCAGTTTACTAGCGGGGAGCTCCTACGAGCAGTACTTC	CASSLLAGSSYEQYF
TRBJ1-1	TRBV2	NA	TGTGCCAGCAGCCCGGGGACGATGAACACTGAAGCTTTCTTT	CASSPGTMNTEAFF
TRBJ1-1	TRBV10-3	NA	TGTGCCATCTCCGTGGGCACTGAAGCTTTCTTT	CAISVGTEAFF